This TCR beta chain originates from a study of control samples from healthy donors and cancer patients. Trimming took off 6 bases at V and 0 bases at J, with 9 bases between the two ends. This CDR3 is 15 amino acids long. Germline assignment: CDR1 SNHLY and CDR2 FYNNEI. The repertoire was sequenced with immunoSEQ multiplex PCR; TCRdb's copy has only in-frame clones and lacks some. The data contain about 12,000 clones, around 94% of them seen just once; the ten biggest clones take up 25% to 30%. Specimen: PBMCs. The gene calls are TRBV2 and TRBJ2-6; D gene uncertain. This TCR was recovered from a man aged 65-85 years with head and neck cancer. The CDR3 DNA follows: TGTGCCAGCAGCACTCAGAGCTCTGGGGCCAACGTCCTGACTTTC. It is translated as CASSTQSSGANVLTF.